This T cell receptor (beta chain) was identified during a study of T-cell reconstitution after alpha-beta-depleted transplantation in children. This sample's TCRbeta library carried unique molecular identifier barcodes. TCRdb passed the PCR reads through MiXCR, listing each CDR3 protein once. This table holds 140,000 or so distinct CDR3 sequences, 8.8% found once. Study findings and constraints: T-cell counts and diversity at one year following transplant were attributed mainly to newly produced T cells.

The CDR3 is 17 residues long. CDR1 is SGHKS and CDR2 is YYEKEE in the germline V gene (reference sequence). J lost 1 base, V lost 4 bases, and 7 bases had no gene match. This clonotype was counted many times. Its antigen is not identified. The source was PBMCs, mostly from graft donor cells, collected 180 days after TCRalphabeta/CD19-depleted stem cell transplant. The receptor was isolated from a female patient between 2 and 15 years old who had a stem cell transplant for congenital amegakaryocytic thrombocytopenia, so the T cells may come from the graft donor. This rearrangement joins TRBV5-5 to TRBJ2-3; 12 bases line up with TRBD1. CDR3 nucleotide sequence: TGTGCCAGCAGCACCGGGACAGGGGGCTCTCGCACAGATACGCAGTATTTT. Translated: CASSTGTGGSRTDTQYF.